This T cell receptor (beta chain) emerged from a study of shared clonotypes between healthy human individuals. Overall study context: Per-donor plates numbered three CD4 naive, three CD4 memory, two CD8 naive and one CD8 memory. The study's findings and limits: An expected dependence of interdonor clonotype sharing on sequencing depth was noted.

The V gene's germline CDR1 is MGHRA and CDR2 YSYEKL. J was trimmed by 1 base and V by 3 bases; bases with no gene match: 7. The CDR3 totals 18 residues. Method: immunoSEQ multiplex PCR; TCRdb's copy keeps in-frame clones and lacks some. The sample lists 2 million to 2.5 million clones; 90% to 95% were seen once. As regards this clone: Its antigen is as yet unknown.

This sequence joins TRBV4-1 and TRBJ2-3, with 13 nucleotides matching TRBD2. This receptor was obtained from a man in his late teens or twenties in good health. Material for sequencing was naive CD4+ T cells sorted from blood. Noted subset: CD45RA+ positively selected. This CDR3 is CASSHGLAGVLGTDTQYF. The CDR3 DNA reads TGCGCCAGCAGCCATGGACTAGCGGGAGTTCTGGGCACAGATACGCAGTATTTT.